This passage covers 15 T cell receptor beta chains from one sample sequenced in a study of control samples from healthy donors and cancer patients. Libraries were prepared by immunoSEQ multiplex PCR; TCRdb keeps only in-frame clonotypes and omits some of them. The sample contains 80,000 to 100,000 clones, roughly 90% of which appear only once. What was sequenced was blood. These receptors were collected from a human donor in good health. The donor label of this sample is uncertain.

This chain uses TRBV9 with TRBJ2-3; tentative D call: TRBD2 (5 bases). CDR1 SGDLS and CDR2 YYNGEE come from the germline V gene. The CDR3 has 15 amino acids. V dropped 3 bases and J dropped 6 bases, with 17 bases sitting between them. CDR3 in amino acids: CASSESGSLGDTQYF. CDR3 coding DNA: TGTGCCAGCAGCGAGTCGGGGAGCCTGGGGGATACGCAGTATTTT. Looking up the rest from reference TRBV9 and TRBJ2-3 gives the full variable domain: DSGVTQTPKHLITATGQRVTLRCSPRSGDLSVYWYQQSLDQGLQFLIQYYNGEERAKGNILERFSAQQFPDLHSELNLSSLELGDSALYFCASSESGSLGDTQYFGPGTRLTVL.

The gene calls are TRBV12-3 or TRBV12-4 and TRBJ2-5; D unresolved. V was trimmed by 8 bases and J by 5 bases, leaving 12 bases between them. This CDR3 is 12 amino acids long. Written as DNA, the CDR3 is TGTGCCAGCGGCTCAAGGCGGGAGACCCAGTACTTC. Translation: CASGSRRETQYF.

The V call is TRBV25-1, the J call TRBJ1-1; D is possibly TRBD1 (5 bases). Trimming removed 5 bases at V and 7 bases at J, with 17 bases between. The CDR3 length is 14 residues. Per germline, CDR1 MGHDK and CDR2 SYGVNS. Here the CDR3 DNA reads TGTGCCAGCAGTCTTGCAGACGGGGCAAGTGAAGCTTTCTTT. It codes for CASSLADGASEAFF.

The chain recombines TRBV11-2 with TRBJ2-7; TRBD1 agrees at 8 bases. The germline V gene encodes CDR1 SGHAT and CDR2 FQNNGV. The trim removed 3 bases at V and 3 bases at J, leaving 7 bases unmatched. The CDR3 is 15 residues long. The CDR3 loop reads CASSFKTGGDYEQYF. The CDR3 DNA reads TGTGCCAGCAGCTTTAAAACAGGGGGTGACTACGAGCAGTACTTC.

This chain connects TRBV30 to TRBJ2-7; TRBD2 aligns across 7 bases. From germline, CDR1 is GTSNPN and CDR2 SVGIG (reference sequence). The CDR3 is 12 residues long. Germline trimming cut 1 base from V and 7 bases from J; bases unmatched to any gene: 4. CDR3: CAWSGEGEEQYF. CDR3 sequence (DNA): TGTGCCTGGAGTGGGGAGGGCGAGGAGCAGTACTTC.

The rearrangement joins TRBV7-3 to TRBJ2-1; unclear D gene. Germline lookup yields CDR1 SGHTA and CDR2 FQGTGA. The V end lost 2 bases, the J end lost 5 bases, and 7 bases lay between the germline ends. The CDR3 is made up of 13 amino acids. DNA of the CDR3: TGTGCCAGCAGCTTAGATCGGGACAATGAGCAGTTCTTC. It codes for CASSLDRDNEQFF.

DNA of the CDR3: TGTGCCAGCAGCCCCACTGGGGCCAACGTCCTGACTTTC. This codes for CASSPTGANVLTF. V gene TRBV5-6 combines with J gene TRBJ2-6; D is ambiguous. V lost 4 bases and J 2 bases, leaving 4 bases between the germline ends. This CDR3 is 13 amino acids long. Germline V gives CDR1 SGHDT, CDR2 YYEEEE.

This clone was counted a single time. The chain links TRBV20-1 to TRBJ2-1; D is ambiguous. CDR3 size: 11 residues. Germline values: CDR1 DFQATT, CDR2 SNEGSKA (reference sequence). V was shortened by 3 bases and J by 6 bases, with 6 bases between the two germline ends. CDR3 bases: TGCAGTGCTAGGCTGGTCAATGAGCAGTTCTTC. This sequence encodes CSARLVNEQFF.

This clone has only one observation. The V and J genes are TRBV2 and TRBJ1-2, with a weak D call TRBD1 (6 bases). Germline CDR1 is SNHLY and CDR2 is FYNNEI. V was pared by 7 bases and J by 0 bases, with 15 bases between. The length of the CDR3 is 15 residues. The CDR3 loop reads CASIERGAANYGYTF. As DNA, the CDR3 is TGTGCCAGCATCGAACGGGGGGCGGCTAACTATGGCTACACCTTC.

The V and J genes are TRBV4-3 and TRBJ2-1, with D uncertain. V lost 2 bases and J lost 2, with 10 bases in between. The CDR3 totals 15 residues. Per germline, CDR1 LGHNA and CDR2 YSLEER. The CDR3 DNA reads TGCGCCAGCAGCCAAACCTTTCTCACCTACAATGAGCAGTTCTTC. Its translation: CASSQTFLTYNEQFF.

The J gene is TRBJ1-1, the V gene TRBV10-3, with TRBD1 identical over 8 bases. J was trimmed by 1 base and V by 6 bases; bases with no gene match: 1. The CDR3 loop spans 13 amino acids. CDR1 is ENHRY and CDR2 is SYGVKD in the germline V gene. CDR3 DNA: TGTGCCATCAGAGGGACAGGGAACACTGAAGCTTTCTTT. This translates into CAIRGTGNTEAFF.

This sequence joins TRBV6-5 and TRBJ1-3; D is possibly TRBD1 (6 bases). The CDR3 sequence is 15 residues long. Trimming took 7 bases from V and 4 from J, leaving 17 bases between them. Germline CDR1 and CDR2: MNHEY and SVGAGI. The CDR3 nucleotides are TGTGCCAGCACCCGAGGGGGTGGGCGAGGAAACACCATATATTTT. It is translated as CASTRGGGRGNTIYF.

The genes are TRBV5-4 and TRBJ2-3; 10 nucleotides line up with TRBD2. In germline, CDR1 is SGHNT, CDR2 YYREEE (reference sequence). J gave up 3 bases and V 0 bases, and 7 bases lay outside the gene matches. CDR3 length: 17 amino acids. CDR3 sequence reads: CASSLGASGGKTDTQYF. The CDR3 nucleotides read TGTGCCAGCAGCTTGGGAGCTAGCGGGGGAAAGACAGATACGCAGTATTTT.

The rearrangement links TRBV19 to TRBJ1-2, with 8 positions matching TRBD1. The V and J ends lost 7 bases and 1 base, in that order; junction bases with no gene match: 5. The germline gives CDR1 LNHDA, CDR2 SQIVND (reference sequence). The CDR3 consists of 14 residues. The CDR3 loop reads CASTPTGVNYGYTF. Written as DNA, the CDR3 is TGTGCCAGTACCCCGACAGGGGTTAACTATGGCTACACCTTC.

The genes are TRBV5-1 and TRBJ2-6; D ambiguous. This CDR3 is built from 14 residues. Trimming pared 8 bases from V and 1 base from J, leaving 10 bases between. CDR1 is SGHRS, CDR2 YFSETQ, per germline. CDR3 nucleotides: TGCGCCAGTGGGTTTGGGTCTGGGGCCAACGTCCTGACTTTC. This encodes CASGFGSGANVLTF.